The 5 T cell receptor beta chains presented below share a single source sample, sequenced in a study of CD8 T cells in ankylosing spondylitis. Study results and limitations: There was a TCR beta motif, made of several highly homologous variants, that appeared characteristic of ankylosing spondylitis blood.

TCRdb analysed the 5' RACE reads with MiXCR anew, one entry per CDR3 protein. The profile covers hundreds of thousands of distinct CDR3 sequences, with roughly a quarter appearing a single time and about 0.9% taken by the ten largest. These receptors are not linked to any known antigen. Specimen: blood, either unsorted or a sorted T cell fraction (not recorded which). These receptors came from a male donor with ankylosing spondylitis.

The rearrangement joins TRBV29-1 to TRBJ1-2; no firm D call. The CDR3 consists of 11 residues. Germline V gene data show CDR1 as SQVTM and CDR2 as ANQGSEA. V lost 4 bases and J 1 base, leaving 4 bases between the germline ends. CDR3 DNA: TGCAGCGTTGGGGTTAACTATGGCTACACCTTC. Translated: CSVGVNYGYTF.

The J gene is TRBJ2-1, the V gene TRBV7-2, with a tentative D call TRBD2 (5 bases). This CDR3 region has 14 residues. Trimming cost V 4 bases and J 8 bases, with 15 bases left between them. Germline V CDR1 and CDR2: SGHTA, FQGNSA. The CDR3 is CASSSPASRYEQFF. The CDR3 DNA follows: TGTGCCAGCAGCTCGCCTGCTAGCCGGTATGAGCAGTTCTTC.

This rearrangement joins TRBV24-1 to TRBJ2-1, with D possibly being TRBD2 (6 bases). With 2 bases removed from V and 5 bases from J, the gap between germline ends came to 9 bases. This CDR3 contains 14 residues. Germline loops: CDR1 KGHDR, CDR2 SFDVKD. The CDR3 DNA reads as TGTGCCACCAGTGATTCGGGACTCCACAATGAGCAGTTCTTC. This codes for CATSDSGLHNEQFF.

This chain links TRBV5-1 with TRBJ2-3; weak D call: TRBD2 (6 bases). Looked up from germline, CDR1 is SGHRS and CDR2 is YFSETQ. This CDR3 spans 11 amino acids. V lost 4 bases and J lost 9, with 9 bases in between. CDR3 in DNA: TGCGCCAGCAGCCCGGGACTCACGCAGTATTTT. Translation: CASSPGLTQYF.

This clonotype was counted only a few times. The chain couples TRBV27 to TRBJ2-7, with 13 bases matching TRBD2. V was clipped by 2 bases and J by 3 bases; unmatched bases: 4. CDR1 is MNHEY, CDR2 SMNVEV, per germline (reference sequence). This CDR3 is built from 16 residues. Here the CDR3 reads CASSLLTSGRNYEQYV. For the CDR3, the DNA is TGTGCCAGCAGTTTACTGACTAGCGGGAGGAACTACGAGCAGTACGTC.